The 22 T cell receptor beta chains given below trace back to one sample, sequenced in a study of cytotoxic CD8 clonotypes in ibrutinib-treated CLL. This table comes from immunoSEQ multiplex PCR, and its TCRdb copy is limited to in-frame clones, with some not included. Of approximately 23,000 clones in the sample, about 75% were seen once. Specimen: PBMCs, collected before ibrutinib treatment. These receptors came from a human donor with chronic lymphocytic leukemia.

This clone appeared a few times. The chain has TRBV4-1 and TRBJ1-2, with D possibly TRBD1 on 6 matching bases. This CDR3 has 12 amino acids. V was clipped by 1 base and J by 8 bases, with 8 bases between them. Germline CDR1 is MGHRA and CDR2 is YSYEKL. The CDR3 loop is CASSQVGGGYTF. The CDR3 DNA reads as TGCGCCAGCAGCCAAGTGGGGGGCGGCTACACCTTC.

The chain couples TRBV19 to TRBJ1-1; possibly TRBD1 for D (6 bases). V gave up 9 bases and J gave up 2 bases, with 13 bases separating them. Looked up from germline, CDR1 is LNHDA and CDR2 is SQIVND (reference sequence). The CDR3 covers 13 residues. The CDR3 coding sequence is TGTGCCAGCTTGGACAGACAAAACACTGAAGCTTTCTTT. Amino acids: CASLDRQNTEAFF.

This chain uses TRBV7-8 with TRBJ1-1; a possible D gene is TRBD1 (5 bases). The V end lost 4 bases, the J end lost 5 bases, and 17 bases lay between the germline ends. This CDR3 has 15 residues. Germline-derived CDR1 and CDR2 are SGHVS and FQNEAQ. The chain's CDR3 is CASSSLSRGRTEAFF. CDR3 coding DNA: TGTGCCAGCAGCTCGCTGAGCCGGGGCCGAACTGAAGCTTTCTTT.

V is TRBV18 and J is TRBJ1-2; tentative D call: TRBD1 (5 bases). Trimming shortened V by 3 bases and J by 4 bases, and 12 bases separated the two germline ends. This CDR3 spans 14 amino acids. Per germline, CDR1 KGHSH and CDR2 LQKENI. The CDR3 loop is CASSPSRDPYGYTF. The CDR3, as DNA: TGTGCCAGCTCACCTTCTCGGGACCCCTATGGCTACACCTTC.

CDR3 region: CASRGPDNSPLHF. CDR3 coding DNA: TGTGCCAGCAGGGGGCCGGATAATTCACCCCTCCACTTT. This chain uses TRBV7-6 with TRBJ1-6, with D perhaps TRBD1 (5 bases). CDR1 and CDR2 from the germline V gene are SGHVS and FNYEAQ. Trimming removed 6 bases from V and 5 bases from J, with 8 bases in between. The CDR3 is 13 amino acids.

The chain employs TRBV2 and TRBJ1-3; 7 bases match TRBD1. The junction had 5 bases not matched to a gene; V was cut back by 9 bases and J by 3 bases. The CDR3 sequence is 13 residues long. In germline, CDR1 is SNHLY, CDR2 FYNNEI. This chain's CDR3 is CASEGASGNTIYF. CDR3 DNA sequence: TGTGCCAGTGAGGGGGCTAGTGGAAACACCATATATTTT.

The chain combines TRBV10-1 with TRBJ2-7; D gene unclear. The V gene's germline CDR1 is WNHNN and CDR2 SYGVQD (reference sequence). V lost 10 bases, J lost 3 bases, and 13 bases lay in between. The length of the CDR3 is 12 residues. The CDR3 protein is CANPPSSYEQYF. The CDR3, as DNA: TGCGCCAATCCCCCGAGTAGCTACGAGCAGTACTTC.

This chain links TRBV4-1 with TRBJ2-1; D possibly uses TRBD1 or TRBD2 (5 bases each). The CDR3 extends over 16 amino acids. Germline CDR1 is MGHRA and CDR2 is YSYEKL. Trimming pared 4 bases from V and 3 bases from J, leaving 16 bases between. The CDR3 DNA is TGCGCCAGCAGCCCCTTCCCGGGACGTAGCTACAATGAGCAGTTCTTC. Amino acid sequence: CASSPFPGRSYNEQFF.

The V gene is TRBV6-6, the J gene TRBJ2-3, with a possible D match to TRBD1 (6 bases). The CDR3 is 16 residues long. Deletions cut 6 bases from V and 1 base from J, with 17 bases between. Per germline, CDR1 MNHNY and CDR2 SVGAGI (reference sequence). The chain's CDR3 is CASSQGWGQRTDTQYF. The CDR3, as DNA: TGTGCCAGCAGCCAAGGTTGGGGACAACGCACAGATACGCAGTATTTT.

V and J are TRBV15 and TRBJ2-6, with D hard to call. The germline CDR1 and CDR2 sequences are LNHNV and YYDKDF (reference sequence). V lost 5 bases to trimming and J lost 0 bases, with 8 bases between them. This CDR3 comprises 15 residues. This CDR3 is CATSGKISGANVLTF. The DNA of the CDR3 is TGTGCCACCAGCGGCAAGATCTCTGGGGCCAACGTCCTGACTTTC.

The chain links TRBV5-6 to TRBJ2-7; D remains unclear. The CDR3 is made up of 13 amino acids. Between the trimmed V and J ends, which lost 0 bases and 0 bases, there was a span of 4 bases. Germline V lookup: CDR1 SGHDT, CDR2 YYEEEE. CDR3 loop: CASSLGSSYEQYF. The CDR3 coding sequence is TGTGCCAGCAGCTTGGGTAGCTCCTACGAGCAGTACTTC.

This clone was detected only a few times. The rearrangement uses TRBV7-9 and TRBJ2-7, with D unclear. The CDR3 length is 13 residues. The V and J ends lost 11 bases and 0 bases respectively, with 14 bases between them. CDR1 is SEHNR, CDR2 FQNEAQ, per germline (reference sequence). CDR3: CASVGQVSYEQYF. CDR3 sequence (DNA): TGTGCCTCCGTAGGGCAGGTCTCCTACGAGCAGTACTTC. Filled out from reference TRBV7-9 and TRBJ2-7, the complete variable domain reads DTGVSQNPRHKITKRGQNVTFRCDPISEHNRLYWYRQTLGQGPEFLTYFQNEAQLEKSRLLSDRFSAERPKGSFSTLEIQRTEQGDSAMYLCASVGQVSYEQYFGPGTRLTVT.

This sequence joins TRBV6-5 and TRBJ1-1; D perhaps matches TRBD1 (5 bases). CDR3 length: 11 amino acids. Germline lookup yields CDR1 MNHEY and CDR2 SVGAGI. V shed 6 bases and J shed 5 bases, with 7 bases lying between them. The CDR3 DNA reads TGTGCCAGCAGGCGGGGGACTGAAGCTTTCTTT. Translating gives CASRRGTEAFF.

The chain couples TRBV27 to TRBJ2-5; TRBD2 matches at 7 bases. V lost 0 bases, J lost 7 bases, and 11 bases stayed unmatched. The CDR3 is 16 residues long. The germline V gene has CDR1 MNHEY and CDR2 SMNVEV (reference sequence). CDR3: CASSLSQVGRGGTQYF. The CDR3 DNA sequence: TGTGCCAGCAGTTTATCGCAAGTTGGGAGGGGCGGGACCCAGTACTTC.

The chain combines TRBV6-5 with TRBJ2-5, with D possibly being TRBD1 (7 bases). The germline CDR1 and CDR2 sequences are MNHEY and SVGAGI. Trimming removed 6 bases at V and 4 bases at J, with 18 bases between. The CDR3 extends over 15 amino acids. The DNA of the CDR3 is TGTGCCAGCAGGAGAGGTCAGGGGGGAATAGAGACCCAGTACTTC. Amino acid sequence: CASRRGQGGIETQYF.

The chain couples TRBV6-6 to TRBJ2-7; D gene uncertain. The CDR3 runs 14 residues. CDR1 and CDR2 (germline): MNHNY, SVGAGI (reference sequence). V shed 0 bases and J shed 4 bases, with 10 bases lying between them. CDR3 DNA: TGTGCCAGCAGTTACTCGAGCGTGTATTACGAGCAGTACTTC. This codes for CASSYSSVYYEQYF.

This clone was seen more than once but under ten times. CDR3 DNA: TGTGCCAGCAGTTCCGCGGGACACGGAACCTACGAGCAGTACTTC. It encodes CASSSAGHGTYEQYF. V and J are TRBV27 and TRBJ2-7, with D perhaps assigned TRBD1 or TRBD2 (6 bases each). CDR1 MNHEY and CDR2 SMNVEV come from the germline V gene (reference sequence). The CDR3 has 15 residues. V lost 4 bases, J lost 2 bases, and 15 bases lay in between.

This chain connects TRBV2 to TRBJ2-7; 7 bases line up with TRBD2. After removal of 5 bases from V and 4 bases from J, the junction contained 5 bases not matched to a gene. Germline CDR1 SNHLY, CDR2 FYNNEI. There are 13 residues in the CDR3. This CDR3 reads CASSRGLSYEQYF. As DNA, the CDR3 is TGTGCCAGCAGTAGGGGACTAAGTTACGAGCAGTACTTC.

This clone was found a few times. The V gene is TRBV30, the J gene TRBJ1-3; 8 bases align to TRBD1. The V and J ends lost 0 bases and 0 bases, in that order; junction bases with no gene match: 4. This CDR3 is built from 16 residues. Looked up from germline, CDR1 is GTSNPN and CDR2 is SVGIG (reference sequence). The chain's CDR3 is CAWSVTGTGSGNTIYF. CDR3 in DNA: TGTGCCTGGAGTGTGACGGGGACAGGCTCTGGAAACACCATATATTTT.

This clone has a handful of counts. The chain employs TRBV19 and TRBJ2-6, with TRBD1 identical over 10 bases. V was clipped by 4 bases and J by 3 bases; unmatched bases: 3. Looked up from germline, CDR1 is LNHDA and CDR2 is SQIVND (reference sequence). The CDR3 totals 16 residues. CDR3 amino acids: CASSRQGANGANVLTF. CDR3 bases: TGTGCCAGTAGTAGACAGGGGGCGAATGGGGCCAACGTCCTGACTTTC.

The V gene is TRBV19, the J gene TRBJ1-4, with D uncertain. Germline CDR1 and CDR2: LNHDA and SQIVND (reference sequence). This CDR3 is built from 12 residues. V lost 6 bases, J lost 5 bases, and 7 bases lay in between. CDR3 region: CASRNLNEKLFF. The CDR3 region has the DNA TGTGCCAGTAGAAACCTGAATGAAAAACTGTTTTTT.

This chain connects TRBV6-6 to TRBJ2-7, with 10 bases identical to TRBD2. The CDR3 totals 15 residues. V dropped 8 bases and J dropped 5; count of bases not matched to a gene: 12. CDR1 is MNHNY and CDR2 is SVGAGI in the germline V gene (reference sequence). The CDR3 region is CASGVPGLAGDEQYF. CDR3 bases: TGTGCCAGCGGCGTGCCAGGGCTAGCGGGGGACGAGCAGTACTTC.